Here is one TCR beta chain with its context. What it binds is unknown. This entry is derived from a study of T cell responses to AZD1222 COVID-19 vaccine. The data were produced by immunoSEQ multiplex PCR, yet TCRdb's version contains in-frame clones alone and is incomplete. In the table there are 130,000 or so clones, around 85% of which are singletons. Trimming removed 1 base from V and 0 bases from J, with 10 bases in between. CDR1 LGHNA and CDR2 YNFKEQ come from the germline V gene. The CDR3 spans 15 residues. Study outcomes and limitations: After the peak T cell response, and only then, were repertoires sampled.

The sample in question was peripheral blood, obtained on day 0 of AZD1222 vaccination. V gene TRBV4-2 combines with J gene TRBJ2-7; D remains ambiguous. This receptor was taken from an adult in good health. The CDR3 nucleotides are TGTGCCAGCAGCCAAGCCCACAGAGGCTCCTACGAGCAGTACTTC. Translation: CASSQAHRGSYEQYF.